These T cell receptor beta chains were read from a single sample in a study of post-analysis software for immune sequencing data. TCRdb re-called the PCR reads with MiXCR, one entry per CDR3 protein. The table lists around 400,000 distinct CDR3 sequences, approximately 33% of them singletons. The sample consisted of blood. Every receptor here comes from a girl under 18 with multiple sclerosis. Both conserved end residues are part of each CDR3. D genes are given only for firm matches. Not every row has a clone size; where given, it reads once, few, many or a size class.

d_gene	j_gene	abundance	v_gene	CDR3aa	CDR3nt
.	TRBJ2-4	few	TRBV7-9	CASSLGSAGSIQYF	TGTGCCAGCAGCTTAGGGTCGGCAGGAAGCATTCAGTACTTC
TRBD1	TRBJ2-1	.	TRBV4-1	CASSRGTDYNEQFF	TGCGCCAGCAGCCGAGGGACAGATTACAATGAGCAGTTCTTC
.	TRBJ1-2	.	TRBV5-5	CASSLITNYGYTF	TGTGCCAGCAGCTTGATTACTAACTATGGCTACACCTTC
.	TRBJ1-1	.	TRBV28	CATNTMNTEAFF	TGTGCCACCAACACCATGAACACTGAAGCTTTCTTT
TRBD2	TRBJ2-1	.	TRBV13	CASSLRRGIAGDSYNEQFF	TGTGCCAGCAGCTTGCGACGCGGGATAGCGGGGGACTCCTACAATGAGCAGTTCTTC
TRBD2	TRBJ2-1	.	TRBV7-2	CASSFGTSGGDEQFF	TGTGCCAGCAGCTTCGGGACTAGCGGGGGTGATGAGCAGTTCTTC
TRBD2	TRBJ2-4	.	TRBV29-1	CSVRGGGAGDNEQYF	TGCAGCGTGCGGGGGGGTGGGGCAGGCGACAATGAGCAGTACTTC
TRBD1	TRBJ2-1	few	TRBV5-1	CASSLGQGMGHEQFF	TGCGCCAGCAGCTTGGGACAGGGGATGGGGCATGAGCAGTTCTTC
.	TRBJ1-2	once	TRBV29-1	CSVEGDDYTF	TGCAGCGTTGAGGGGGATGACTACACCTTC
.	TRBJ2-1	few	TRBV11-2	CASSPLTDYNEQFF	TGTGCCAGCAGCCCCTTAACCGACTACAATGAGCAGTTCTTC
.	TRBJ1-1	few	TRBV12-3/TRBV12-4	CASSSPFTEAFF	TGTGCCAGCAGCTCCCCTTTTACTGAAGCTTTCTTT
.	TRBJ1-1	.	TRBV7-9	CASSLALAGTYTEVFF	TGTGCCAGCAGCTTAGCGCTCGCAGGCACCTACACTGAAGTTTTCTTT
.	TRBJ1-4	.	TRBV4-2	CASSLFEGVEKLFF	TGTGCCAGCAGCCTCTTCGAGGGGGTGGAAAAACTGTTTTTT
.	TRBJ2-7	.	TRBV28	CASSLSRLGEQYF	TGTGCCAGCAGTTTATCCAGACTAGGCGAGCAGTACTTC
.	TRBJ2-7	many	TRBV4-1	CASSQDKRGVSYEQYF	TGCGCCAGCAGCCAAGATAAAAGAGGGGTTTCCTACGAGCAGTACTTC
TRBD1	TRBJ1-2	.	TRBV5-1	CASSSRQGMNYGYTF	TGCGCCAGCAGCTCCCGACAGGGGATGAACTATGGCTACACCTTC
TRBD1	TRBJ2-1	.	TRBV7-2	CASSLARGHEQFF	TGTGCCAGCAGCTTAGCGAGGGGGCATGAGCAGTTCTTC
.	TRBJ2-5	.	TRBV28	CASKTARLAQETQYF	TGTGCCTCCAAAACAGCGAGGCTAGCGCAAGAGACCCAGTACTTC
TRBD1	TRBJ1-2	.	TRBV28	CASSLFRTGDEGYTF	TGTGCCAGCAGTTTATTCCGGACAGGGGACGAGGGCTACACCTTC
.	TRBJ1-1	.	TRBV12-3/TRBV12-4	CASSRLNTEAFF	TGTGCCAGCAGTCGTCTGAACACTGAAGCTTTCTTT
TRBD1	TRBJ1-4	few	TRBV7-9	CASSMGQGATNEKLFF	TGTGCCAGCAGCATGGGACAGGGGGCAACTAATGAAAAACTGTTTTTT
TRBD1	TRBJ2-7	few	TRBV12-3/TRBV12-4	CASSSTGDTYEQYF	TGTGCCAGCAGTTCCACAGGGGACACCTACGAGCAGTACTTC
.	TRBJ2-5	.	TRBV7-9	CASSSPLKGETQYF	TGTGCCAGCAGCTCTCCACTGAAGGGAGAGACCCAGTACTTC
.	TRBJ2-3	.	TRBV11-2	CAAQGEGGVSTDTQYF	TGTGCCGCCCAGGGAGAAGGAGGGGTTAGCACAGATACGCAGTATTTT
TRBD1	TRBJ2-3	.	TRBV6-5	CASSRDRVIDTQYF	TGTGCCAGCAGCCGGGACAGGGTCATAGATACGCAGTATTTT
TRBD1	TRBJ2-7	.	TRBV14	CASSHRSRGPYEQYF	TGTGCCAGCAGCCACCGTAGCAGGGGGCCCTACGAGCAGTACTTC
.	TRBJ1-1	.	TRBV7-2	CASSFGSNLNTEAFF	TGTGCCAGCAGCTTCGGTTCGAATCTGAACACTGAAGCTTTCTTT
.	TRBJ2-7	.	TRBV5-5	CASSSIWDSYEQYF	TGTGCCAGCAGCTCGATATGGGACTCCTACGAGCAGTACTTC
.	TRBJ1-5	.	TRBV6-5	CAGSSLRHNQPQHF	TGTGCCGGCAGTTCGCTAAGACACAATCAGCCCCAGCATTTT
.	TRBJ2-4	.	TRBV28	CASSPAGTLAKNIRYF	TGTGCCAGCAGTCCAGCCGGGACTCTAGCCAAAAACATTCGGTACTTC
.	TRBJ2-1	few	TRBV7-2	CASSSWGHNEQFF	TGTGCCAGCAGCTCCTGGGGGCACAATGAGCAGTTCTTC
TRBD1	TRBJ2-2	few	TRBV12-3/TRBV12-4	CASSTGQGNTGELFF	TGTGCCAGCAGTACCGGACAGGGCAACACCGGGGAGCTGTTTTTT
.	TRBJ2-7	.	TRBV5-1	CASRHYVAGDEQYF	TGCGCCAGCAGGCATTATGTGGCAGGAGACGAGCAGTACTTC
TRBD2	TRBJ2-7	.	TRBV6-2/TRBV6-3	CASRPSGGPNEQYF	TGTGCCAGCAGGCCTAGCGGGGGGCCTAATGAGCAGTACTTC
.	TRBJ2-3	.	TRBV11-2	CASSAINRGARTNTQYF	TGTGCCAGCAGCGCGATAAACCGGGGGGCGCGCACAAATACGCAGTATTTT
TRBD1	TRBJ1-1	.	TRBV10-3	CAISESGQGANTEAFF	TGTGCCATCAGTGAGTCGGGACAGGGGGCGAACACTGAAGCTTTCTTT
TRBD2	TRBJ2-3	few	TRBV28	CASSPPRVAGSTDTQYF	TGTGCCAGCAGTCCCCCGAGGGTAGCGGGGAGCACAGATACGCAGTATTTT
.	TRBJ2-7	.	TRBV7-9	CASSKETDYYEQYF	TGTGCCAGCAGCAAGGAGACAGATTACTACGAGCAGTACTTC
TRBD1	TRBJ1-1	many	TRBV6-6	CASSHPRGIGTEAFF	TGTGCCAGCAGTCACCCCAGGGGGATTGGCACTGAAGCTTTCTTT
TRBD2	TRBJ2-1	.	TRBV7-8	CASSSVGGGYNEQFF	TGTGCCAGCAGCTCAGTCGGGGGGGGATACAATGAGCAGTTCTTC
.	TRBJ1-2	few	TRBV7-9	CASSLELGYGYTF	TGTGCCAGCAGCTTAGAGCTGGGGTATGGCTACACCTTC
.	TRBJ1-4	few	TRBV20-1	CSARGLPGEKLFF	TGCAGTGCTAGAGGGCTCCCGGGCGAAAAACTGTTTTTT
.	TRBJ1-5	.	TRBV7-2	CASSPWGDQPQHF	TGTGCCAGCAGCCCTTGGGGGGATCAGCCCCAGCATTTT
.	TRBJ1-5	few	TRBV6-5	CASSYSWGARQPQHF	TGTGCCAGCAGTTACTCTTGGGGGGCGAGGCAGCCCCAGCATTTT
.	TRBJ2-7	few	TRBV20-1	CSVGSSRLYEQYF	TGCAGTGTTGGGAGCTCCCGACTTTACGAGCAGTACTTC
.	TRBJ2-7	many	TRBV20-1	CSASGYYEQYF	TGCAGTGCTAGCGGTTACTACGAGCAGTACTTC
TRBD1	TRBJ2-1	once	TRBV7-8	CASSFRTGGAYNEQFF	TGTGCCAGCAGCTTTAGGACAGGGGGCGCTTACAATGAGCAGTTCTTC
TRBD1	TRBJ2-5	.	TRBV11-2	CTSSLGTVKETQYF	TGTACCAGCAGCTTAGGGACAGTTAAAGAGACCCAGTACTTC
.	TRBJ1-5	few	TRBV2	CASSHREGGNQPQHF	TGTGCCAGCAGCCACCGGGAGGGCGGCAATCAGCCCCAGCATTTT
TRBD2	TRBJ2-7	.	TRBV20-1	CSASTSGDIYEQYF	TGCAGTGCCAGTACTAGCGGGGACATCTACGAGCAGTACTTC
TRBD2	TRBJ2-7	few	TRBV9	CASSVSPLADYEQYF	TGTGCCAGCAGCGTATCTCCCCTAGCGGACTACGAGCAGTACTTC
TRBD1	TRBJ2-7	.	TRBV4-1	CASSQFQGEGYEQYF	TGCGCCAGCAGCCAATTTCAGGGGGAAGGCTACGAGCAGTACTTC
.	TRBJ1-2	.	TRBV20-1	CSARVVTASSYGYTF	TGCAGTGCTAGAGTGGTGACAGCCTCCTCCTATGGCTACACCTTC
.	TRBJ2-1	.	TRBV20-1	CSAREYNFEQFF	TGCAGTGCTAGGGAGTACAATTTTGAGCAGTTCTTC
TRBD2	TRBJ2-3	once	TRBV20-1	CSARDPLAGESTDTQYF	TGCAGTGCTAGAGACCCCCTAGCGGGAGAGAGCACAGATACGCAGTATTTT